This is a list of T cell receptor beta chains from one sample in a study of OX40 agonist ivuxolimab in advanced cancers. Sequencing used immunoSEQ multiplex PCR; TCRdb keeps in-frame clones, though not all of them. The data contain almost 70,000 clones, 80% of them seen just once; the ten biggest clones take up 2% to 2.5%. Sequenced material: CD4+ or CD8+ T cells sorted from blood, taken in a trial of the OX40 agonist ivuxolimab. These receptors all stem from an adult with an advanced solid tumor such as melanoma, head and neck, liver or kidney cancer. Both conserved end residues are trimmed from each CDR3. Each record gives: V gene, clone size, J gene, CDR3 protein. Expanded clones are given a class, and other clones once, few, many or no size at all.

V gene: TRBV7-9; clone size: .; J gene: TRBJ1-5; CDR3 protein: ASSGGSNQPQH
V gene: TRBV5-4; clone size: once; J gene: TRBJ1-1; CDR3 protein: ASSSQQANTEAF
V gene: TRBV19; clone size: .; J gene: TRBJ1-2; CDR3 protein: ASSIAGTGGSGYGYT
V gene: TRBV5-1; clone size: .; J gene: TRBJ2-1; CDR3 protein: ASSSAPRGLAGVDEQF
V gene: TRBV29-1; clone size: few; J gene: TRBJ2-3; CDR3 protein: SVEETGAGTDTQY
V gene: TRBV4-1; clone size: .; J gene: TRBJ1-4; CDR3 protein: ASSPPLGATNEKLF
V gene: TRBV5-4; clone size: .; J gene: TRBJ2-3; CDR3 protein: ASTPRDRTDTQY
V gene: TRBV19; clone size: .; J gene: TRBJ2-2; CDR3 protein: ASSIAGPGELF
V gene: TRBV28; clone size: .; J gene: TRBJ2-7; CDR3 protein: ASSPTDGAYEQY
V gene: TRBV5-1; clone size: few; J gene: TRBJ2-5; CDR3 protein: ASSPLGGARETQY
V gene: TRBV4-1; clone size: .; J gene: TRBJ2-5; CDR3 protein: ASSQGLAGGRETQY
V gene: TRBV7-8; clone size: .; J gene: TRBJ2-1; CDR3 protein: ASSLATDEQF
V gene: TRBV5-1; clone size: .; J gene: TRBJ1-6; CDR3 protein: ASSLTVLVNSPLH
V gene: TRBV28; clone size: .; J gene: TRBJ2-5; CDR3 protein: ASTTEETQY
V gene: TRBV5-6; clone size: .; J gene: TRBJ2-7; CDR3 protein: ASSVTPGLAGQHKQY
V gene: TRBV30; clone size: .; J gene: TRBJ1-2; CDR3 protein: AWRWTGVTYGYT
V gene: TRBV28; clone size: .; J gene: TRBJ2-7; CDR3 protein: ASSLVPGSHEQY
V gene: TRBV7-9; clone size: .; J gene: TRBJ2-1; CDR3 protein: ASSLGRGTYNEQF
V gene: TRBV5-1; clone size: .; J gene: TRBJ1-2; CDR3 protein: ASSRDRAYGYT
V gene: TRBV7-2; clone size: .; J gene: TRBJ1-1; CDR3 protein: ASSLDKGFRNTEAF
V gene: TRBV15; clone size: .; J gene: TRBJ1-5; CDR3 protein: ATRNRENQPQH
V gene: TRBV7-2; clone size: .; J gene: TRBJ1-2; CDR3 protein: ASSLRTANYGYT
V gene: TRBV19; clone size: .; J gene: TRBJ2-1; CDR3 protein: ASIGQGSSYNEQF
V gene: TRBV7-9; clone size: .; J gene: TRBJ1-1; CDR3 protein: ASSQGGGLEAF
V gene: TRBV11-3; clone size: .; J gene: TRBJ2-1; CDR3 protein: ASSLDVGYEQF
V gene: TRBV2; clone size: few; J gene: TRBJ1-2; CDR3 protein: ASSPHQTGTGEGYT
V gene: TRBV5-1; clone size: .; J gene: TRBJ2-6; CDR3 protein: ASSDYSGANVLT
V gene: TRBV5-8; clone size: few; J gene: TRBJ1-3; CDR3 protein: ASSLYRTSGNTIY